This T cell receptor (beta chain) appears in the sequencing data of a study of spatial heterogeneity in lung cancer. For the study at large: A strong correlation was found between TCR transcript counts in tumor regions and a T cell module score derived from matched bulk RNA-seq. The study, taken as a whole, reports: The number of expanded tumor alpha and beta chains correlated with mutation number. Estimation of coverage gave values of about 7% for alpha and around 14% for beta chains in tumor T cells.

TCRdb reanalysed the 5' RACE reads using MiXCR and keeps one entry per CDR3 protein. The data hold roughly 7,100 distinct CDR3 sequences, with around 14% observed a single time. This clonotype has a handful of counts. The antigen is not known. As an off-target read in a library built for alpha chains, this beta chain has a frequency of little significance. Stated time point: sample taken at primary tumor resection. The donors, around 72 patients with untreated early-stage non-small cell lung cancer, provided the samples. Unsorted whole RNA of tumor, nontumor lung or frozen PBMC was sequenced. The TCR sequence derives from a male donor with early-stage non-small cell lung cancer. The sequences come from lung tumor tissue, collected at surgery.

The CDR3, as DNA: TGTGCCATCAGTGAGTCAATTGGGTCCGGGGCGCTTGTCACCTTC. Encoded protein: CAISESIGSGALVTF. V and J are TRBV10-3 and TRBJ1-2; D might be TRBD1 (5 bases). V lost 0 bases and J 13 bases, leaving 21 bases between the germline ends. This CDR3 is built from 15 residues. Germline V gene lookup returns CDR1 ENHRY and CDR2 SYGVKD.